These 26 T cell receptor beta chains were sequenced from one sample in a study of shared clonotypes between healthy human individuals. TCRdb's table, derived via immunoSEQ multiplex PCR, lists solely in-frame clones and lacks some. Of about 500,000 clones listed, approximately 80% were seen once; the top ten hold more than 10%. The source material was PBMCs. The source of these receptors is a woman between 40 and 55 years old in good health. Some clones in this sample may be carry-over from other donors' samples.

This chain links TRBV7-9 with TRBJ2-5, with TRBD2 identical over 12 bases. Germline-derived CDR1 and CDR2 are SEHNR and FQNEAQ (reference sequence). The CDR3 has 17 residues. The trim removed 6 bases at V and 2 bases at J, leaving 10 bases unmatched. This chain's CDR3 is CASRSTRLAGVQETQYF. In DNA, the CDR3 is TGTGCCAGCAGGAGCACAAGACTAGCGGGGGTGCAAGAGACCCAGTACTTC.

This clone was seen a single time. The chain combines TRBV6-5 with TRBJ2-7; 8 bases align to TRBD1. The CDR3 covers 14 residues. V was clipped by 7 bases and J by 4 bases; unmatched bases: 9. Germline V gene lookup returns CDR1 MNHEY and CDR2 SVGAGI. The CDR3 loop is CASKKGQGAYEQYF. CDR3 coding DNA: TGTGCCAGCAAAAAGGGGCAGGGGGCGTACGAGCAGTACTTC.

In this sample, this clone turned up a few times. This chain connects TRBV28 to TRBJ1-5, with TRBD1 as a possible D gene (5 bases). Germline V gene sequence: CDR1 MDHEN, CDR2 SYDVKM. This CDR3 is built from 12 residues. The V gene lost 10 bases and the J gene lost 4 bases, with 11 bases spanning the gap. CDR3 protein: CAISGGNQPQHF. CDR3 DNA: TGTGCCATCTCGGGGGGGAATCAGCCCCAGCATTTT.

CDR3 sequence: CASSTQQGNEKLFF. The CDR3, as DNA: TGTGCCAGCAGCACACAACAGGGTAATGAAAAACTGTTTTTT. The V call is TRBV7-9, the J call TRBJ1-4; perhaps TRBD1 as D (6 bases). Germline CDR1 is SEHNR and CDR2 is FQNEAQ (reference sequence). The V and J ends lost 5 bases and 4 bases respectively, with 11 bases between them. The CDR3 has 14 residues.

The rearrangement links TRBV27 to TRBJ2-7; 9 nucleotides align to TRBD1. CDR1 MNHEY and CDR2 SMNVEV come from the germline V gene (reference sequence). The CDR3 runs to 14 residues. The V and J ends lost 5 bases and 3 bases, in that order; junction bases with no gene match: 5. The CDR3 protein is CASSPDRGNYEQYF. In DNA form, the CDR3 reads TGTGCCAGCAGTCCTGACAGGGGGAACTACGAGCAGTACTTC.

The chain couples TRBV18 to TRBJ2-7; possibly TRBD1 for D (6 bases). V lost 4 bases to trimming and J lost 6 bases, with 13 bases between them. CDR1 and CDR2 from the germline V gene are KGHSH and LQKENI. The CDR3 is 13 amino acids. The CDR3 sequence is CASSRVGGGEQYF. For the CDR3, the DNA is TGTGCCAGCTCACGTGTTGGGGGCGGCGAGCAGTACTTC.

To note about this clone: This sample includes further DNA sequences coding for the same CDR3. The chain is built from TRBV30 and TRBJ2-7; no definite D call. In germline, CDR1 is GTSNPN, CDR2 SVGIG (reference sequence). The CDR3 is 12 residues long. The V end lost 0 bases, the J end lost 0 bases, and 3 bases lay between the germline ends. The CDR3 region is CAWSVSSYEQYF. The CDR3 nucleotides read TGTGCCTGGAGTGTAAGCTCCTACGAGCAGTACTTC.

This clone was counted between two and nine times. J is TRBJ2-1 and V is TRBV4-2, with a possible D match to TRBD2 (5 bases). The germline CDR1 and CDR2 sequences are LGHNA and YNFKEQ. The ends were cut back, 7 bases at V and 4 bases at J, with 20 bases in the middle. The CDR3 has 16 residues. The CDR3, as DNA: TGTGCCAGCACCCGCGACGGAGGCGGAGGATACAATGAGCAGTTCTTC. Its protein product is CASTRDGGGGYNEQFF.

The chain joins TRBV30 to TRBJ1-6; D uncertain. This CDR3 contains 13 residues. Between the trimmed V and J ends, which lost 3 bases and 7 bases, there was a span of 10 bases. Germline loops: CDR1 GTSNPN, CDR2 SVGIG (reference sequence). The CDR3 loop is CAWSLGLNSPLHF. The CDR3 bases are TGTGCCTGGAGCCTCGGCCTGAATTCACCCCTCCACTTT.

The chain combines TRBV30 with TRBJ1-1; D not certain. Germline V gene sequence: CDR1 GTSNPN, CDR2 SVGIG (reference sequence). The V end lost 0 bases, the J end lost 5 bases, and 10 bases lay between the germline ends. The CDR3 is made up of 13 amino acids. The CDR3 nucleotides read TGTGCCTGGAGTGTACGCCCGGGAACTGAAGCTTTCTTT. It encodes CAWSVRPGTEAFF.

For this clone: This sequence is one base from a far larger clone and is likely a read error. The chain combines TRBV28 with TRBJ1-2; D is ambiguous. Trimming cost V 4 bases and J 3 bases, with 9 bases left between them. CDR3 length: 13 amino acids. Per germline, CDR1 MDHEN and CDR2 SYDVKM. Here the CDR3 DNA reads TGTGCCAGCAGTTCCGGGCCGCACTATGGCTACACCTTC. As protein: CASSSGPHYGYTF.

In this sample, this clone turned up a few times. V is TRBV6-1 and J is TRBJ1-2; D is possibly TRBD1 (6 bases). Germline V gene lookup returns CDR1 MNHNS and CDR2 SASEGT. The CDR3 spans 15 residues. V lost 0 bases to trimming and J lost 4 bases, with 12 bases between them. The CDR3 DNA sequence: TGTGCCAGCAGTGAAGCAGGGGGTATATCCTATGGCTACACCTTC. Translating it yields CASSEAGGISYGYTF.

The chain uses TRBV11-2 and TRBJ2-7; 8 nucleotides align to TRBD1. Losses at the gene ends were 1 base for V and 3 bases for J; bases not matched to a gene: 5. This CDR3 contains 15 residues. Germline CDR1 is SGHAT and CDR2 is FQNNGV. CDR3 protein: CASSLGGGQGYEQYF. In DNA, the CDR3 is TGTGCCAGCAGCTTAGGTGGCGGACAGGGCTACGAGCAGTACTTC.

The J gene is TRBJ2-5, the V gene TRBV28; TRBD1 aligns across 8 bases. Germline lookup yields CDR1 MDHEN and CDR2 SYDVKM. Trimming took 3 bases from V and 2 from J; bases not matched to a gene: 5. CDR3 size: 15 residues. The CDR3 DNA sequence: TGTGCCAGCAGTTTTAGGCAGGGGGCTCAAGAGACCCAGTACTTC. Translation: CASSFRQGAQETQYF.

This clone was seen at least ten times. V usage is TRBV28 and J usage is TRBJ2-6; perhaps TRBD1 as D (5 bases). The V gene's germline CDR1 is MDHEN and CDR2 SYDVKM. The CDR3 extends over 14 amino acids. The V gene lost 10 bases and the J gene lost 2 bases, with 12 bases spanning the gap. DNA of the CDR3: TGTGCCACCCTGACAGAGCCTGGGGCCAACGTCCTGACTTTC. It translates to CATLTEPGANVLTF.

As for this clone: This likely stems from a read error, as it lies one base from a far larger clone. This chain joins TRBV30 and TRBJ2-6, with a weak D call TRBD2 (6 bases). The ends were cut back, 3 bases at V and 2 bases at J, with 8 bases in the middle. The CDR3 runs to 14 residues. Germline V gene data show CDR1 as GTSNPN and CDR2 as SVGIG (reference sequence). CDR3 nucleotides: TGTGCCTGGAGCGGGGGTCCTGGGGCCAACGTCCTGACTTTC. Translation: CAWSGGPGANVLTF.

The V gene is TRBV7-9, the J gene TRBJ1-4; TRBD1 is a possible D gene (5 bases). Per the germline V gene, CDR1 is SEHNR and CDR2 is FQNEAQ (reference sequence). V lost 5 bases and J lost 2, with 12 bases in between. CDR3 length: 15 residues. CDR3 protein: CASSQPGGTNEKLFF. CDR3 bases: TGTGCCAGCAGCCAACCCGGGGGGACTAATGAAAAACTGTTTTTT. The entire variable domain, with the rest obtained from reference TRBV7-9 and TRBJ1-4, is as follows: DTGVSQNPRHKITKRGQNVTFRCDPISEHNRLYWYRQTLGQGPEFLTYFQNEAQLEKSRLLSDRFSAERPKGSFSTLEIQRTEQGDSAMYLCASSQPGGTNEKLFFGSGTQLSVL.

A note on this clone: A far larger clone is a single base away, which makes a read error likely. J is TRBJ2-7 and V is TRBV6-1; D gene unclear. This CDR3 contains 10 residues. The V gene lost 8 bases and the J gene lost 3 bases, with 5 bases spanning the gap. Germline CDR1 is MNHNS and CDR2 is SASEGT. The CDR3 nucleotides read TGTGCCAGCGGAAGCTACGAGCAGTACTTC. Protein: CASGSYEQYF.

Points on this clone: A far larger clone is one nucleotide away, so this likely arose from a read error. This specimen includes other DNA sequences encoding the same CDR3. The rearrangement uses TRBV28 and TRBJ2-7, with 8 bases fitting TRBD1. CDR3 length: 14 residues. Germline loops: CDR1 MDHEN, CDR2 SYDVKM. Trimming cost V 5 bases and J 1 base; bases outside gene matches: 4. The CDR3 here is CASSTTGDSYEQYF. In nucleotides, the CDR3 is TGTGCCAGCAGTACGACAGGGGATTCCTACGAGCAGTACTTC.

V and J are TRBV6-1 and TRBJ1-4; D gene ambiguous. From germline, CDR1 is MNHNS and CDR2 SASEGT. The CDR3 totals 13 residues. V was pared by 4 bases and J by 7 bases, with 10 bases between. The CDR3 coding sequence is TGTGCCAGCAGTGTGAGTCGTGGTGAAAAACTGTTTTTT. It encodes CASSVSRGEKLFF.

The V gene is TRBV10-1, the J gene TRBJ2-7, with D uncertain. V was shortened by 6 bases and J by 4 bases, with 13 bases between the two germline ends. The CDR3 has 13 residues. CDR1 is WNHNN, CDR2 SYGVQD, per germline (reference sequence). The CDR3 bases are TGCGCCAGCAGCGATATGGACGGGTACGAGCAGTACTTC. Translation: CASSDMDGYEQYF.

This clone was observed a handful of times. J is TRBJ1-1 and V is TRBV18; 8 bases are shared with TRBD1. There are 14 residues in the CDR3. Per germline, CDR1 KGHSH and CDR2 LQKENI. Trimming at V came to 5 bases and at J to 3 bases, leaving 5 bases not matched to a gene. CDR3 in amino acids: CASSATGADTEAFF. The CDR3 DNA reads TGTGCCAGCTCAGCGACAGGGGCGGACACTGAAGCTTTCTTT.

The chain recombines TRBV5-1 with TRBJ2-5, with a weak D call TRBD1 (6 bases). Germline CDR1 is SGHRS and CDR2 is YFSETQ. The germline V and J ends were trimmed by 4 bases and 2 bases, with 18 bases remaining between them. The CDR3 has 16 residues. CDR3 in DNA: TGCGCCAGCAGCCGAGGGGGTCGGGAATTACAAGAGACCCAGTACTTC. Translated: CASSRGGRELQETQYF.

This chain links TRBV18 with TRBJ2-7, with 7 bases lining up with TRBD2. Germline V gives CDR1 KGHSH, CDR2 LQKENI. CDR3 length: 16 residues. The trim removed 6 bases at V and 2 bases at J, leaving 13 bases unmatched. The CDR3 spells CASSPFGAGIPYEQYF. Written as DNA, the CDR3 is TGTGCCAGCTCCCCATTCGGAGCGGGAATCCCCTACGAGCAGTACTTC.

The rearrangement joins TRBV7-3 to TRBJ1-1; D gene unclear. V shed 5 bases and J shed 3 bases, with 13 bases lying between them. This CDR3 has 14 amino acids. Germline values: CDR1 SGHTA, CDR2 FQGTGA. DNA of the CDR3: TGTGCCAGCAGCCCTGTGACTCCCTACACTGAAGCTTTCTTT. Residues: CASSPVTPYTEAFF.

CDR3 amino acids: CASSPAAGAELMNTEAFF. The CDR3 coding sequence is TGCGCCAGCAGCCCGGCGGCGGGGGCGGAACTAATGAACACTGAAGCTTTCTTT. The chain is built from TRBV5-1 and TRBJ1-1; D possibly corresponds to TRBD1 (6 bases). The CDR3 loop spans 18 amino acids. Germline CDR1 and CDR2: SGHRS and YFSETQ. The ends were cut back, 4 bases at V and 0 bases at J, with 22 bases in the middle.